This T cell receptor beta chain was sequenced for a study of regulatory T cells in long-lasting Graves disease. Regarding the study as a whole: With a small sample size, accuracy may have been reduced. In persistent patients, shared public clonotypes (2,741) outnumbered those in new patients (nearly 1,000). Persistent Graves' patients showed a TCR diversity that was lower than that of newly diagnosed ones.

CDR1 is SNHLY, CDR2 FYNNEI, per germline. The CDR3 loop spans 15 amino acids. Trimming left V 4 bases short and J 1 base short, with 13 bases between. In regard to this clonotype: The target antigen is unknown.

Researchers made TCR beta libraries by using iRepertoire HTBI primers and running Arm-PCR on CDR3 regions. TCRdb independently ran MiXCR on the multiplex PCR reads; one entry per CDR3 protein. The sample yields over 250,000 distinct CDR3 sequences, 20% to 25% seen once. The sample's time point: persistent/refractory GD, antithyroid drugs over 5 years with positive TRAb. The TCR library used RNA extracted from PBMCs. This rearrangement joins TRBV2 to TRBJ2-5; D is uncertain. The clonotype comes from a female donor with Graves disease. The starting material was peripheral blood mononuclear cells (PBMCs), obtained when the disease was refractory, from a patient treated with antithyroid drugs. CDR3 loop: CASSAGPSPQETQYF. The CDR3 nucleotides read TGTGCCAGCAGTGCTGGACCATCTCCCCAAGAGACCCAGTACTTC.